The following is a T cell receptor (beta chain) sequence with its context. This clonotype turned up a few times. Its target antigen remains unknown. Base-call qualities are not available, and no considerably larger clone is one nucleotide away. The time point label corresponds to: persistent/refractory GD, antithyroid drugs over 5 years with positive TRAb. For both TCR sequencing and RNA sequencing, RNA was extracted from PBMCs in TRIzol. Graves' disease was diagnosed according to American Thyroid Association guidelines. Patients were recruited from an endocrinology department in Xi'an, China. Each patient gave 7.5 to 10 milliliters of peripheral blood, collected in an EDTA anticoagulant tube. Ficoll Paque Plus density gradient separation was used to isolate PBMCs, and no further T cell sorting was performed. An Agilent 2100 Bioanalyzer and agarose gel were used to check RNA quality, and a NanoDrop 2000 was used to measure RNA concentration.

This sample was taken from a study of regulatory T cells in long-lasting Graves disease (TCRdb year 2021). About the study as a whole: Persistent Graves' disease meant more than 5 years of antithyroid drug treatment with TSH receptor autoantibodies that stayed positive. This study used TCR sequencing and RNA sequencing of peripheral blood to compare persistent Graves' disease patients against newly diagnosed Graves' disease patients. The study took place in China and was registered as a clinical trial. A total of about 33 samples underwent TCR sequencing: about 13 from persistent and roughly 20 from newly diagnosed Graves' disease patients. On average, persistent Graves' disease patients in the clinical cohort had been on antithyroid drugs for about 10.3 years.

Preparation of the library involved multiplex PCR. Instrument used: Illumina HiSeq 4000. TCR beta libraries were built with iRepertoire HTBI primers and Arm-PCR amplification of CDR3 regions. Gel purification was performed on PCR products prior to sequencing. In the original analysis: Across samples, 60 to 75 TRBV and 14 TRBJ segments were identified and used for gene usage analysis of CDR3 amino acid clonotypes. COPE and FqMerger were used to merge the filtered high-quality paired reads into contigs. BLAST was used to align contigs to IMGT TRBV, TRBD and TRBJ reference genes, and CDR3 was defined according to IMGT. Any clonotype with a frequency above 0.1% was counted as a highly expanded clone. Shannon entropy was used to measure repertoire diversity, and the Gini coefficient was used to measure V-J evenness. A clonotype was considered public if more than one individual shared it. TCRdb redid the processing of the public reads, applying fastp at Q25 and MiXCR, and retained in-frame beta chains. Rows with a matching CDR3 protein are joined into one entry that keeps the most common DNA and genes. TCRdb assigned the V and J calls; the authors' analysis was not used. For this sample there are nearly 350,000 distinct CDR3 sequences; around a fifth appear just once. 29% of the sample is taken by the ten largest.

Study-level results and caveats: As a limitation, the authors acknowledged that the small sample size may reduce accuracy. Only the TCR beta chain was sequenced and analyzed. TRBV28, TRBJ1-2 and TRBJ2-5 were preferentially used in persistent disease, while TRBV20-1 and TRBJ2-1 were favored in newly diagnosed disease. Peripheral blood alone was examined, since thyroid tissue, which constituted the primary lesion, could not be accessed. Patients with persistent disease shared more public clonotypes (around 2,700) than newly diagnosed patients did (about 1,000). Lower TCR Shannon entropy and fewer highly expanded clones were observed in persistent Graves' disease patients than in newly diagnosed patients, which suggested clonal expansion.

Based on the germline V gene (reference sequence), the CDR1 and CDR2 sequences are MNHEY and SMNVEV. Counted from cysteine to phenylalanine, this CDR3 has 14 amino acids. The DNA shown is the 42-base CDR3, in frame from base 1. Germline trimming: 3 bases from V, 8 bases from J; junction bases outside gene matches: 5. The V gene is TRBV27 and the J gene is TRBJ1-4, and TRBD1 aligns with 8 junction nucleotides. The source of this sequence is a female donor with Graves disease. The sequences come from peripheral blood mononuclear cells (PBMCs), collected when the disease was refractory, from a patient treated with antithyroid drugs. The DNA reads as follows: TGTGCCAGCAGTTTCAGGGGGCAGTGGGAAAAACTGTTTTTT. This is translated as CASSFRGQWEKLFF.